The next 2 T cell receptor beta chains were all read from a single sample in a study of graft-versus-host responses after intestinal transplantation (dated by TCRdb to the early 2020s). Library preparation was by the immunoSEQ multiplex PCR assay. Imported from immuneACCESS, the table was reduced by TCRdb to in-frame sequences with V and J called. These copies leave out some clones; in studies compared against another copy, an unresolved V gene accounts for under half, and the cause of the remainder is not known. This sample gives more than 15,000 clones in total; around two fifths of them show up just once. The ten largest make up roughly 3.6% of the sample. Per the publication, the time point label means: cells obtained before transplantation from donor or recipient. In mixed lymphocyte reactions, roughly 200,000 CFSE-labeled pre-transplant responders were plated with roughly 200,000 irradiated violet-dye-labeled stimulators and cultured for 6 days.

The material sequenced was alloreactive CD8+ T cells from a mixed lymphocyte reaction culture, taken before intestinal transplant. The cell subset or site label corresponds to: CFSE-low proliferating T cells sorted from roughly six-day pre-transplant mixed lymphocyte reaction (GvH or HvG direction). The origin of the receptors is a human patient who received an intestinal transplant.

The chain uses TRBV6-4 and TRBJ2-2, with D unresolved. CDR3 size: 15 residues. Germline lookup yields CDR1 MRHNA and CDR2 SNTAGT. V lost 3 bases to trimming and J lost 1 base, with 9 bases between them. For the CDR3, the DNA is TGTGCCAGCAGTGAAGGTGGTTTGAACACCGGGGAGCTGTTTTTT. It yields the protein CASSEGGLNTGELFF.

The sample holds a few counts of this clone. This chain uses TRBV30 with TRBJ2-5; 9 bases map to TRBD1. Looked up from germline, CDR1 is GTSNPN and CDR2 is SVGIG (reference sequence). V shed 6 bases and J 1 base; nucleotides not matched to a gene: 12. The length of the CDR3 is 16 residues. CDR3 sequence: CACRNRGPIPQETQYF. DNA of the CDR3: TGTGCCTGCCGGAACAGGGGGCCGATTCCCCAAGAGACCCAGTACTTC.